These T cell receptor beta chains were read from a single sample in a study of tumor-infiltrating lymphocytes in primary liver carcinoma. TCRdb itself ran the multiplex PCR reads through MiXCR, one entry per CDR3 protein. The sample contains 180,000 or so distinct CDR3 sequences, less than 65% of which appear only once. Sequencing input: peripheral blood. These receptors all stem from a man aged 40-49 years with primary liver carcinoma and hepatitis B virus infection. CDR3s include the opening cysteine and the closing phenylalanine or tryptophan. The D gene is left open where the match is weak. Expanded clones are given a class, and other clones once, few, many or no size at all.

>TRBV18|TRBJ1-1|TRBD1|.|15
CASSPTTGVVTEAFF
TGTGCCAGCTCACCAACGACAGGGGTAGTCACTGAAGCTTTCTTT
>TRBV5-1|TRBJ2-7|.|.|12
CASTDLVAERYF
TGCGCCAGCACCGATTTAGTGGCCGAGCGGTACTTC
>TRBV12-3/TRBV12-4|TRBJ2-5|.|few|14
CASSFVQGQETQYF
TGTGCCAGCAGTTTCGTACAGGGCCAAGAGACCCAGTACTTC
>TRBV2|TRBJ2-2|TRBD2|.|16
CASRDLAGGSTGELFF
TGTGCCAGCAGAGACTTAGCGGGAGGTAGCACCGGGGAGCTGTTTTTT
>TRBV11-2|TRBJ2-5|.|.|13
CASSSLGIDTQYF
TGTGCCAGCAGCTCGCTCGGGATAGATACCCAATACTTC
>TRBV11-2|TRBJ1-5|.|many|13
CASSLADNQPQHF
TGTGCCAGCAGCTTAGCGGATAATCAGCCCCAGCATTTT
>TRBV5-6|TRBJ1-5|.|.|15
CASSLGPISNQLQHF
TGTGCCAGCAGCTTGGGTCCCATTAGCAATCAGCTCCAGCATTTT
>TRBV29-1|TRBJ1-1|.|.|13
CSVEVDMNTEAFF
TGCAGCGTTGAGGTAGACATGAACACTGAAGCTTTCTTT
>TRBV11-2|TRBJ2-3|.|.|13
CASILLGVDTKYF
TGTGCCAGCATCTTACTTGGGGTCGATACGAAGTATTTT
>TRBV30|TRBJ1-3|.|.|10
CAWIENTIYF
TGTGCCTGGATCGAAAACACCATATATTTT
>TRBV11-2|TRBJ2-1|TRBD2|.|17
CVSSSPSLREGQNEQFF
TGTGTCAGCAGCTCCCCTTCCCTGCGGGAGGGCCAGAATGAGCAGTTCTTC
>TRBV29-1|TRBJ2-7|TRBD2|.|12
CSVRTSYYEQYF
TGCAGCGTGCGGACTAGCTACTACGAGCAGTACTTC
>TRBV10-3|TRBJ2-2|TRBD1|few|15
CAIRLTGADTGELFF
TGTGCCATCAGGTTGACAGGGGCGGACACCGGGGAGCTGTTTTTT
>TRBV28|TRBJ2-7|TRBD2|.|16
CASRGYGEGTQAKQYF
TGTGCCAGCAGGGGATACGGGGAGGGGACTCAGGCGAAGCAGTACTTC
>TRBV11-2|TRBJ2-5|.|many|13
CASSAPATETQYF
TGTGCCAGCAGCGCCCCGGCCACTGAGACCCAGTACTTC
>TRBV4-1|TRBJ2-7|TRBD2|.|14
CASSQVGGSYEQYF
TGCGCCAGCAGCCAAGTGGGGGGGTCCTACGAGCAGTACTTC
>TRBV11-2|TRBJ2-7|.|many|13
CASSTTHSYEQYF
TGTGCCAGCAGCACCACCCACTCCTACGAGCAGTACTTC
>TRBV29-1|TRBJ2-3|.|few|16
CSVEDPTGSLTDTQYF
TGCAGCGTTGAAGACCCAACAGGGAGCCTCACAGATACGCAGTATTTT
>TRBV7-9|TRBJ1-5|.|.|14
CAISLLGANQPQHF
TGTGCCATCAGCTTACTGGGCGCCAATCAGCCCCAGCATTTT
>TRBV6-1|TRBJ2-7|.|.|14
CASSEGPASYDQYF
TGTGCCAGCAGCGAAGGGCCCGCTTCCTACGATCAGTACTTC
>TRBV28|TRBJ1-6|.|.|14
CASSFGAGDIPLHF
TGTGCCAGCAGTTTTGGGGCGGGGGACATTCCCCTCCATTTT
>TRBV11-2|TRBJ1-1|.|.|13
CASILHENTEAFF
TGTGCCAGCATCTTACACGAAAACACTGAGGCTTTCTTT
>TRBV29-1|TRBJ2-1|.|once|14
CNVVRYSSYNEQFF
TGCAACGTTGTGAGATATAGCTCCTACAATGAGCAGTTCTTC
>TRBV6-1|TRBJ1-5|TRBD1|few|14
CASKMTGGNQPQHF
TGTGCCAGCAAGATGACAGGGGGTAATCAGCCCCAGCATTTT
>TRBV11-2|TRBJ2-7|TRBD2|.|15
CASSLVGGSSYEEYF
TGTGCCAGCAGCTTAGTGGGGGGGAGCTCCTACGAAGAGTACTTC
>TRBV11-2|TRBJ2-3|TRBD2|.|17
CASSLSGCTSGTDTQYF
TGTGCCAGTAGCCTGTCGGGGTGCACTAGCGGCACAGATACGCAGTATTTT
>TRBV29-1|TRBJ1-2|TRBD1|.|13
CSATTGGTDGYTF
TGCAGCGCTACAACAGGGGGTACGGATGGCTACACCTTC
>TRBV6-6|TRBJ1-1|TRBD1|few|15
CASSRQGGLNTEAFF
TGTGCCAGCAGTCGACAGGGGGGGTTGAACACTGAAGCTTTCTTT
>TRBV13|TRBJ2-3|TRBD2|few|14
CASSPVAGGGTQYF
TGTGCCAGCAGCCCGGTAGCGGGAGGCGGTACGCAGTATTTT
>TRBV4-1|TRBJ2-7|TRBD2|.|15
CASSQGLAGSYEQYF
TGCGCCAGCAGCCAAGGACTAGCGGGTTCCTACGAGCAGTACTTC
>TRBV11-2|TRBJ2-2|.|many|12
CASSHRSGELFF
TGTGCCAGCAGCCACCGATCCGGGGAGCTGTTTTTT
>TRBV12-3/TRBV12-4|TRBJ2-4|.|.|12
CTSSLGKNIQYF
TGTACCAGCAGTTTGGGAAAAAACATTCAGTACTTC
>TRBV29-1|TRBJ2-5|.|many|11
CSVNSLGTQYF
TGCAGCGTGAACTCCCTTGGTACCCAGTACTTC
>TRBV11-1|TRBJ2-1|TRBD2|.|17
CASNPGLAGEVDNEQFF
TGTGCCAGCAACCCGGGACTAGCCGGAGAAGTTGACAATGAGCAGTTCTTC
>TRBV10-3|TRBJ1-1|TRBD1|few|14
CAISAGQGNTEAFF
TGTGCCATCAGCGCGGGACAGGGGAACACTGAAGCTTTCTTT
>TRBV4-1|TRBJ1-5|TRBD1|few|14
CASSQKGALWPQHF
TGCGCCAGCAGCCAAAAGGGGGCCTTGTGGCCCCAGCATTTT
>TRBV6-5|TRBJ2-7|.|once|14
CASSRLGLGSEQYF
TGTGCCAGCAGTAGGCTTGGGCTGGGCAGCGAGCAGTATTTC
>TRBV14|TRBJ2-5|TRBD1|.|17
CARSLADRGIFEETQYF
TGTGCCAGGAGCCTCGCCGACAGGGGGATATTCGAAGAGACCCAGTACTTC
>TRBV12-3/TRBV12-4|TRBJ1-2|.|.|15
CASQPRTAQGYGYIF
TGTGCCAGCCAACCCCGGACAGCTCAGGGCTATGGCTACATCTTC
>TRBV29-1|TRBJ2-1|TRBD2|few|15
CSVGELAGGYNEQFF
TGCAGCGTTGGGGAACTAGCGGGAGGGTACAATGAGCAGTTCTTC
>TRBV24-1|TRBJ2-1|.|.|14
CATSDFTLYDEQFF
TGTGCCACCAGTGATTTTACATTATACGATGAGCAGTTCTTC
>TRBV18|TRBJ2-1|.|.|13
CASSPLNGNEQFF
TGTGCCAGCTCACCCCTCAATGGGAATGAGCAGTTCTTC
>TRBV11-2|TRBJ2-1|TRBD2|once|18
CARSLGWGLAGDHNEQFF
TGTGCCAGGAGTTTGGGATGGGGACTAGCGGGAGACCACAATGAGCAGTTCTTC
>TRBV28|TRBJ2-7|.|.|13
CVSTPNPLLEQYF
TGTGTCAGCACCCCAAATCCTCTCCTAGAGCAGTACTTC
>TRBV28|TRBJ2-7|TRBD2|.|13
CASSSTSGIEQYF
TGTGCCAGCAGTTCGACTAGCGGGATCGAGCAGTACTTC
>TRBV28|TRBJ1-2|.|.|13
CASTSTNLDGYTF
TGTGCCAGCACTTCGACAAACCTAGACGGCTACACCTTT
>TRBV4-2|TRBJ2-7|TRBD2|.|15
CASSQASSGSYEEYF
TGCGCCAGCAGCCAAGCTTCTAGCGGGAGCTACGAGGAGTATTTC
>TRBV11-2|TRBJ1-2|.|.|13
CASSQEENYGYTF
TGCGCCAGCAGTCAGGAGGAGAACTATGGCTACACCTTC
>TRBV29-1|TRBJ2-7|.|few|13
CSVGGRSSYEQYF
TGCAGCGTCGGGGGGCGAAGTTCCTACGAGCAGTACTTC
>TRBV29-1|TRBJ2-3|.|.|13
CSVEPGNTDTQYF
TGCAGCGTTGAGCCGGGAAACACAGATACGCAGTATTTT
>TRBV11-2|TRBJ2-1|TRBD2|once|16
CASSFRLAVDSNERFF
TGTGCCAGCAGCTTTCGACTAGCGGTAGATTCCAATGAGCGGTTCTTC